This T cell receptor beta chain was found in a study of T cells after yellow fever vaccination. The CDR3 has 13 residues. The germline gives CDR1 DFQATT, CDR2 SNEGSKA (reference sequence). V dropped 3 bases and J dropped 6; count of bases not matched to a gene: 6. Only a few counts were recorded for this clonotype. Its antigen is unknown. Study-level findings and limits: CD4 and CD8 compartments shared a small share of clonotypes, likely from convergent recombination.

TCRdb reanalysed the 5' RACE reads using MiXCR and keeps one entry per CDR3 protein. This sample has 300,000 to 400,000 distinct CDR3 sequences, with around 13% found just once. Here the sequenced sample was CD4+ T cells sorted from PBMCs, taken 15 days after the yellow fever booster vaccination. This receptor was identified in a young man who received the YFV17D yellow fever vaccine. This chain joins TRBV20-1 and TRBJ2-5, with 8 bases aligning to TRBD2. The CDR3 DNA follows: TGCAGTGCTAGCGGGGGGGCGGTAAAGACCCAGTACTTC. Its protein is CSASGGAVKTQYF.